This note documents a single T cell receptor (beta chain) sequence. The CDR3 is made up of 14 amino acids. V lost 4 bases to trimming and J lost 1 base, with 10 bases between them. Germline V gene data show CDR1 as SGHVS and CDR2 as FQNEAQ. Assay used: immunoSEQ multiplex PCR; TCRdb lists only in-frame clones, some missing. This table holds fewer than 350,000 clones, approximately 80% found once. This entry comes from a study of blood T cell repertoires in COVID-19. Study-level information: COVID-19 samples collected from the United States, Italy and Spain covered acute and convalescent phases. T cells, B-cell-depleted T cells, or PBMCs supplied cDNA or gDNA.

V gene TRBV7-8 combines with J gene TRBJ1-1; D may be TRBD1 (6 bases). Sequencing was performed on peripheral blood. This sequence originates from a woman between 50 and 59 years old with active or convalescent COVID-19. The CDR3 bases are TGTGCCAGCAGCTCACCAGGGGAGAACACTGAAGCTTTCTTT. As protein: CASSSPGENTEAFF.